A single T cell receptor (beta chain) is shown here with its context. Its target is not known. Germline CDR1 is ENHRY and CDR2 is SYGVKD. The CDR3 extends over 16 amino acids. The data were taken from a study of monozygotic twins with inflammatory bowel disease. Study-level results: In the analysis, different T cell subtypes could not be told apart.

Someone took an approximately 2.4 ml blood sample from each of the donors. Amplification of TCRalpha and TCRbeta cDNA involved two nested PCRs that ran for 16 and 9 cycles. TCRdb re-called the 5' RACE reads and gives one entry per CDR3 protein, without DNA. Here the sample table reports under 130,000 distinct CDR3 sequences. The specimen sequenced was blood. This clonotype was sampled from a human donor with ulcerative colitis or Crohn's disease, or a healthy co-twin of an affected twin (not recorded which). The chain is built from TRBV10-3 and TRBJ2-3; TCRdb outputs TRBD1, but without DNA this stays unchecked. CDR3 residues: CAIRTQGQGNTDTQYF.